The next 6 T cell receptor beta chains were all read from a single sample in a study of T-cell memory formation after mild COVID-19. MiXCR was run by TCRdb on the 5' RACE reads, yielding one entry per CDR3 protein. The repertoire holds some 320,000 distinct CDR3 sequences, with roughly an eighth as singletons. Source material: PBMCs or a T cell subset sorted from them (not recorded which). Receptor source: a man younger than 30 who had mild COVID-19 (a few samples of this study predate the infection). Cell type and time point are not known.

This clonotype was observed many times. In DNA form, the CDR3 reads TGCGCCAGCAGGTACAATGAGCAGTTCTTC. Protein: CASRYNEQFF. The rearrangement joins TRBV10-2 to TRBJ2-1; unclear D gene. The V end was cut by 6 bases, the J end by 4 bases, with 1 base between. The CDR3 extends over 10 amino acids. The V gene's germline CDR1 is WSHSY and CDR2 SAAADI.

This clonotype has just a few counts. CDR3 nucleotides: TGCGCCAGCAGTCAATCGAGTAAGCGGGGCCACCTGAATGAGCAGTTCTTC. Translation gives CASSQSSKRGHLNEQFF. V gene TRBV23-1 combines with J gene TRBJ2-1; 7 bases are a match to TRBD2. TRBV23-1 is flagged as an ORF with uncertain function. There are 17 residues in the CDR3. V gave up 0 bases and J gave up 7 bases; unmatched junction bases: 12.

The rearrangement links TRBV7-9 to TRBJ2-7, with 9 nucleotides matching TRBD1. This CDR3 is 16 amino acids long. Germline V lookup: CDR1 SEHNR, CDR2 FQNEAQ (reference sequence). Trimming took 4 bases from V and 1 from J; bases not matched to a gene: 8. CDR3 bases: TGTGCCAGCAGCTCGAGTCCCGGGACAGGGTCCTACGAGCAGTACTTC. Residues: CASSSSPGTGSYEQYF.

The rearrangement joins TRBV28 to TRBJ2-7; no firm D call. The CDR3 has 13 residues. The ends were cut back, 7 bases at V and 0 bases at J, with 10 bases in the middle. The germline CDR1 and CDR2 sequences are MDHEN and SYDVKM. CDR3 nucleotides: TGTGCCAGCACCGACCACTCCTCCTACGAGCAGTACTTC. This translates into CASTDHSSYEQYF.

This clonotype has a handful of counts. The chain carries TRBV28 and TRBJ1-4, with 7 positions matching TRBD1. The CDR3 spans 15 residues. Trimming took 6 bases from V and 0 from J; bases not matched to a gene: 4. Germline CDR1 and CDR2: MDHEN and SYDVKM. The CDR3 DNA sequence: TGTGCCAGCAGATCAGGGGGAACAACTAATGAAAAACTGTTTTTT. The encoded protein is CASRSGGTTNEKLFF.

The J gene is TRBJ1-2, the V gene TRBV7-2; D not certain. There are 15 residues in the CDR3. The V and J ends lost 0 bases and 4 bases respectively, with 12 bases between them. Germline V gene lookup returns CDR1 SGHTA and CDR2 FQGNSA. Here the CDR3 DNA reads TGTGCCAGCAGCTTAGCCCGCGGCCGGAGCTATGGCTACACCTTC. Translated, it gives CASSLARGRSYGYTF.